This entry describes one TCR beta chain. The data were obtained in a study of cytomegalovirus exposure and HLA in healthy donors. In the PCR, 60 Vbeta and 13 Jbeta primers were used. Sequencing was performed with immunoSEQ multiplex PCR; in TCRdb, only in-frame clones are kept and a portion is missing. This listing includes 120,000 to 150,000 clones. Germline loops: CDR1 MNHNS, CDR2 SASEGT. V was trimmed by 4 bases and J by 3 bases, leaving 9 bases between them. The CDR3 has 13 residues. The TCR originated in a man aged 35 to 55 in good health and CMV-seronegative. The chain combines TRBV6-1 with TRBJ1-1; D call uncertain. The sequencing input was PBMCs. CDR3 sequence reads: CASSVQEDTEAFF. CDR3 coding DNA: TGTGCCAGCAGTGTCCAGGAGGACACTGAAGCTTTCTTT.